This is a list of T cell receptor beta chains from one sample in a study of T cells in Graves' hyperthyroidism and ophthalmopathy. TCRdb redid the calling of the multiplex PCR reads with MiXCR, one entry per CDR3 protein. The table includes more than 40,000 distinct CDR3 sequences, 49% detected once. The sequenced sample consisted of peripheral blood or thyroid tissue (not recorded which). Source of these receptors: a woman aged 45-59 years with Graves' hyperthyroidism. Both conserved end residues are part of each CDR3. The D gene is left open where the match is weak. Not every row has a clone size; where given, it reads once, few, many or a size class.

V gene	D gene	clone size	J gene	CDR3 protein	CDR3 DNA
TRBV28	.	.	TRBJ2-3	CASGFGLIRADTQYF	TGTGCCAGCGGTTTCGGACTTATTAGGGCAGATACGCAGTATTTT
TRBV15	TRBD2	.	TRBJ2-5	CATSLLTSAQETQYF	TGTGCCACCAGCCTCCTAACTAGCGCCCAAGAGACCCAGTACTTC
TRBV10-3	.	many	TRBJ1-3	CAIGLPGGNTIYF	TGTGCCATCGGCCTCCCGGGGGGAAACACCATATATTTT
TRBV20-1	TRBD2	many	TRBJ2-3	CSARAGGPSTDTQYF	TGCAGTGCTAGGGCGGGAGGACCTAGCACAGATACGCAGTATTTT
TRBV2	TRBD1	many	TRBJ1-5	CASKLGTGPNQPQHF	TGTGCCAGCAAACTCGGGACAGGACCAAATCAGCCCCAGCATTTT
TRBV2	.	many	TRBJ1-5	CASSDGMGQPQHF	TGTGCCAGCTCAGACGGCATGGGTCAGCCCCAGCATTTT
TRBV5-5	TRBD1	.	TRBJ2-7	CASSRDRVVYEQYF	TGTGCCAGCAGTCGAGACAGGGTGGTCTACGAGCAGTACTTC
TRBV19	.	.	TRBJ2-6	CASSLRRQNTEAF	TGTGCCAGTAGTCTCCGCCGACAGAACACTGAAGCTTTC
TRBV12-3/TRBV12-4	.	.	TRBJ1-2	CASRSGTGYTF	TGTGCCAGCAGGTCCGGGACAGGCTACACCTTC
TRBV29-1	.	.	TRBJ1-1	CSVEDAYAEAFF	TGCAGCGTTGAAGATGCGTACGCTGAAGCTTTCTTT
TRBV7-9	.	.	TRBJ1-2	CASSLGGLQGYTF	TGTGCCAGCAGCTTAGGGGGGCTCCAAGGCTACACCTTC
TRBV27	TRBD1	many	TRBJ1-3	CASSAAGGGGNTIYF	TGTGCCAGCAGTGCCGCAGGGGGCGGGGGAAACACCATATATTTT
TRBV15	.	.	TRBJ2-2	CATSSRTRTGELFF	TGTGCCACCAGCAGCCGGACAAGGACCGGGGAGCTGTTTTTT
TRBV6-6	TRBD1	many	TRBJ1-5	CASSRGTVEHF	TGTGCCAGTTCTCGGGGGACAGTGGAACATTTT
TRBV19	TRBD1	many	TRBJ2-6	CASDRGLSSGANVLTF	TGTGCCAGCGACAGGGGCCTTAGCTCTGGGGCCAACGTCCTGACTTTC
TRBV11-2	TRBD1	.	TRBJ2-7	CASSTTDRVSYEQYF	TGTGCCAGCAGCACCACCGACAGGGTTAGCTACGAGCAGTACTTC
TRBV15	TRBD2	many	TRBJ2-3	CATSRAKASSGDNTDTQYF	TGTGCCACCAGCAGAGCCAAAGCCTCTAGCGGCGACAACACAGATACGCAGTATTTT
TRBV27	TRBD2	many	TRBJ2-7	CASSWTSGRAYEQYF	TGTGCCAGCAGTTGGACTAGCGGGAGGGCCTACGAGCAGTACTTC
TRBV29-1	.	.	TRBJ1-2	CSVEGNNYGYTF	TGCAGCGTTGAGGGGAACAACTATGGCTACACCTTC
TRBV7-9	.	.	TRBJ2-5	CASSFTSPPETQYF	TGTGCCAGCAGCTTCACGTCCCCGCCGGAGACCCAGTACTTC
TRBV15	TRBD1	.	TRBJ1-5	CATSRETGGLPQHF	TGTGCCACCAGCAGGGAGACAGGGGGCCTGCCCCAGCATTTT
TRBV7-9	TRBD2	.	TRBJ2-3	CASSPTKGGITDTQYF	TGTGCCAGCAGCCCCACCAAGGGAGGGATCACAGATACGCAGTATTTT
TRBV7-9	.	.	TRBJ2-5	CASSPPLKETQYF	TGTGCCAGCAGCCCCCCGCTCAAGGAGACCCAGTACTTC
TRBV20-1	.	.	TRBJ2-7	CSARSTVSYEQYF	TGCAGTGCTAGATCGACAGTCTCCTACGAGCAGTACTTC
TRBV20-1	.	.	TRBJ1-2	CSATVGTAYGYTF	TGCAGTGCTACCGTAGGGACGGCCTATGGCTACACCTTC
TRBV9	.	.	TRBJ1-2	CASSAPNGGGGYTF	TGTGCCAGCAGCGCACCTAACGGGGGAGGGGGCTACACCTTC
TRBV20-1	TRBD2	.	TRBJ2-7	CSARSGRYEQYF	TGCAGTGCCAGGAGCGGGAGGTACGAGCAGTACTTC
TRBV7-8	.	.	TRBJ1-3	CASSPYRGGNTIYF	TGTGCCAGCAGCCCCTATAGAGGCGGAAACACCATATATTTT
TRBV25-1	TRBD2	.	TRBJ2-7	CASSPVSGMGIYEQYF	TGTGCCAGCAGTCCCGTTAGCGGGATGGGGATCTACGAGCAGTACTTC
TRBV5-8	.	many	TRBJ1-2	CASSSNPQGNYGYTF	TGTGCCAGCAGCTCTAACCCCCAGGGGAACTATGGCTACACCTTC
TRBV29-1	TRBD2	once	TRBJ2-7	CSVGLAGAELYF	TGCAGCGTTGGACTAGCGGGAGCCGAGCTGTACTTC
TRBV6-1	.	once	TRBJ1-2	CASRRGSGNTF	TGTGCCAGCAGACGGGGCTCTGGAAACACCTTC
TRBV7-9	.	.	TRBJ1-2	CASSGGGGGYTF	TGTGCCAGCAGCGGGGGCGGAGGTGGCTACACCTTC
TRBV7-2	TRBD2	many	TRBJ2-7	CAWSPSIGTSGRVYEQYF	TGTGCCTGGAGTCCCTCCATCGGGACTAGCGGGAGGGTGTACGAGCAGTACTTC
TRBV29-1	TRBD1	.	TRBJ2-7	CSVEGPGGYEQYF	TGCAGCGTTGAGGGCCCAGGGGGCTACGAGCAGTACTTC
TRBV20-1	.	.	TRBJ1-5	CSARAGLPANQPQHF	TGCAGTGCTAGGGCGGGCCTTCCAGCCAATCAGCCCCAGCATTTT
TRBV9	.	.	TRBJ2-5	CASSVAPSGEETQYF	TGTGCCAGCAGCGTAGCCCCCTCGGGTGAGGAGACCCAGTACTTC
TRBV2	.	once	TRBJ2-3	CASSVGAF	TGTGCCAGCAGTGTGGGGGCTTTT
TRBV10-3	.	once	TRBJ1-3	CAVQGNYGYTIYF	TGTGCCGTCCAGGGGAACTATGGCTACACCATATATTTT
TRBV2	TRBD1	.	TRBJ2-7	CASRGAGGFEQYF	TGTGCCAGCAGAGGGGCAGGGGGCTTCGAGCAGTACTTC
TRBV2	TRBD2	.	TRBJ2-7	CASREGIAGSYEQYF	TGTGCCAGCAGGGAAGGGATAGCGGGATCCTACGAGCAGTACTTC
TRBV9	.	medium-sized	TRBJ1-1	CASSAQGYTEAFF	TGTGCCAGCAGCGCCCAGGGGTACACTGAAGCTTTCTTT
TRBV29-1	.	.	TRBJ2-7	CSVPGAYEQYF	TGCAGCGTCCCGGGAGCCTACGAGCAGTACTTC
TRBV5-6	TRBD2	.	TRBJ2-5	CASSRPAGGETQYF	TGTGCCAGCAGCCGCCCAGCGGGAGGGGAGACCCAGTACTTC
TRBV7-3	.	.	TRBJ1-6	CASSFRGNNSPLHF	TGTGCCAGCAGCTTTCGGGGGAATAATTCACCCCTCCACTTT